This T cell receptor beta chain was observed in a study of T cell changes during pregnancy in multiple sclerosis. The repertoire was sequenced with immunoSEQ multiplex PCR; TCRdb's copy has only in-frame clones and lacks some. The sample holds approximately 88,000 clones, around 93% seen once. The CDR3 covers 15 residues. Per the germline V gene, CDR1 is SQVTM and CDR2 is ANQGSEA. V gave up 3 bases and J gave up 3 bases, with 15 bases separating them. The receptor's source is a female donor with multiple sclerosis, enrolled in a pregnancy study. Sequences were derived from peripheral blood, sampled in the first trimester of pregnancy. The rearrangement joins TRBV29-1 to TRBJ2-1; weak D call: TRBD1 (5 bases). In DNA, the CDR3 is TGCAGCGTTGAGGGGCCCGTCTCCTACTACAATGAGCAGTTCTTC. Protein product: CSVEGPVSYYNEQFF.